Sequencing of this TCR beta chain was carried out in a study of blood T cells in healthy people across ages. Looking at the study overall: Template-switching capture recovered about one barcoded beta molecule per two T cells.

Sample-barcoded 5' priming and a J-beta primer mix drove a second PCR of roughly 6 to 12 cycles. TCRdb re-called the 5' RACE reads with MiXCR, one entry per CDR3 protein. The table records some 1.5 million distinct CDR3 sequences, approximately 43% of them present only once. CDR1 DFQATT and CDR2 SNEGSKA come from the germline V gene (reference sequence). The CDR3 is 17 amino acids. V dropped 0 bases and J dropped 4 bases, with 18 bases sitting between them. Sample: blood. The receptor was isolated from a young woman in good health. V is TRBV20-1 and J is TRBJ2-2, with no clear D. CDR3 sequence: CSARDSRVPSFTGELFF. The DNA of the CDR3 is TGCAGTGCTAGAGATAGTAGGGTACCGTCATTCACCGGGGAGCTGTTTTTT.